The 7 T cell receptor beta chains presented below share a single source sample, sequenced in a study of cytomegalovirus exposure and HLA in healthy donors. Use of 60 Vbeta and 13 Jbeta primers characterized the PCR. Sequencing was performed with immunoSEQ multiplex PCR; in TCRdb, only in-frame clones are kept and a portion is missing. The sample has 150,000 to 200,000 clones; the top ten hold 0.65% to 0.9%. The sample taken for sequencing was PBMCs. Receptors originate from a woman aged 18-29 years in good health and CMV-seropositive.

The chain joins TRBV19 to TRBJ2-5; maybe TRBD1 (5 bases). The V end lost 6 bases, the J end lost 2 bases, and 13 bases lay between the germline ends. This CDR3 contains 14 residues. CDR1 and CDR2 (germline): LNHDA, SQIVND (reference sequence). As DNA, the CDR3 is TGTGCCAGTAGCCAAACGGCAGGGCAAGAGACCCAGTACTTC. It codes for CASSQTAGQETQYF.

The chain uses TRBV19 and TRBJ1-4; D unclear. Germline CDR1 LNHDA, CDR2 SQIVND (reference sequence). This CDR3 contains 11 residues. Between the trimmed V and J ends, which lost 3 bases and 8 bases, there was a span of 4 bases. This CDR3 is CASSMREKLFF. CDR3 nucleotide sequence: TGTGCCAGTAGTATGAGAGAAAAACTGTTTTTT.

The V call is TRBV7-2, the J call TRBJ2-3; 8 bases map to TRBD1. Per germline, CDR1 SGHTA and CDR2 FQGNSA. V lost 4 bases and J lost 5; bases outside the gene matches: 5. CDR3 size: 14 residues. The CDR3 is CASSSAGGLDTQYF. Here the CDR3 DNA reads TGTGCCAGCAGCTCCGCAGGGGGCTTAGATACGCAGTATTTT.

CDR3 loop: CASSQGQGSVNSPLHF. DNA for the CDR3: TGCGCCAGCAGCCAAGGACAGGGCTCCGTTAATTCACCCCTCCACTTT. The chain is built from TRBV4-1 and TRBJ1-6; 7 positions agree with TRBD1. V was pared by 1 base and J by 6 bases, with 6 bases of the junction left unmatched. Germline CDR1 and CDR2: MGHRA and YSYEKL. The CDR3 contains 16 residues.

This sequence joins TRBV6-5 and TRBJ2-7, with D maybe TRBD1 (5 bases). Per germline, CDR1 MNHEY and CDR2 SVGAGI. Trimming cost V 2 bases and J 3 bases, with 14 bases left between them. CDR3 length: 15 residues. The CDR3 region is CASSYGAYTGYEQYF. DNA of the CDR3: TGTGCCAGCAGTTACGGGGCCTATACGGGCTACGAGCAGTACTTC.

J is TRBJ2-1 and V is TRBV7-8; 7 bases line up with TRBD2. Trimming cost V 3 bases and J 1 base; bases outside gene matches: 3. In germline, CDR1 is SGHVS, CDR2 FQNEAQ. The CDR3 is made up of 15 amino acids. This chain's CDR3 is CASSLGGESYNEQFF. The CDR3 DNA sequence: TGTGCCAGCAGCTTGGGGGGGGAATCCTACAATGAGCAGTTCTTC.

The genes are TRBV5-1 and TRBJ2-1, with TRBD2 matching 11 bases. In germline, CDR1 is SGHRS, CDR2 YFSETQ. V was clipped by 2 bases and J by 0 bases; unmatched bases: 1. The CDR3 has 16 residues. The chain's CDR3 is CASSFTSGSSYNEQFF. The CDR3 DNA follows: TGCGCCAGCAGCTTTACTAGCGGGAGCTCCTACAATGAGCAGTTCTTC.